The 13 T cell receptor beta chains listed next were all sequenced from one sample in a study of blood T cells in healthy people across ages. Through a sample-barcoded 5' primer and a J-beta primer mix, a second PCR was run for roughly 7 to 12 cycles. Using its own MiXCR run on the 5' RACE reads, TCRdb lists one record per CDR3 protein. The data contain 1.5 million to 2 million distinct CDR3 sequences, about 50% of them singletons. Sequencing was done on a sample of blood. Receptor source: a woman in her 40s in good health.

Regarding this clonotype: Germline and junction disagree at one end, which may indicate a read error. The chain is built from TRBV4-2 and TRBJ2-3; a weak D match, TRBD2 (6 bases). The CDR3 is made up of 14 amino acids. Per germline, CDR1 LGHNA and CDR2 YNFKEQ. The CDR3 nucleotides read TGTGCCAGCAGCCAAGAAATCGGGGGAAATACGCTGTATTTT. This translates into CASSQEIGGNTLYF.

The V call is TRBV29-1, the J call TRBJ1-1; D remains unclear. This CDR3 is built from 13 residues. V was cut by 6 bases and J by 3 bases, with 14 bases left in between. Per germline, CDR1 SQVTM and CDR2 ANQGSEA. This CDR3 is CSVRWGGDTEAFF. The CDR3 region has the DNA TGCAGCGTCCGGTGGGGTGGGGACACTGAAGCTTTCTTT.

The J gene is TRBJ2-7, the V gene TRBV29-1; 9 bases line up with TRBD1. V lost 1 base and J lost 4; bases outside the gene matches: 8. This CDR3 region has 15 residues. The germline gives CDR1 SQVTM, CDR2 ANQGSEA. In DNA form, the CDR3 reads TGCAGCGTTGAAGGCATTGGACAGGGGATGTACGAGCAGTACTTC. It translates to CSVEGIGQGMYEQYF.

The chain combines TRBV20-1 with TRBJ2-3; D remains unclear. The V end lost 0 bases, the J end lost 9 bases, and 10 bases lay between the germline ends. CDR1 is DFQATT, CDR2 SNEGSKA, per germline (reference sequence). This CDR3 region has 12 residues. CDR3 residues: CSARETSRTQYF. The DNA for the CDR3 is TGCAGTGCTAGAGAAACGTCCCGCACGCAGTATTTT.

The CDR3 coding sequence is TGTGCCAGCAGGGTAGAGGGTCTTGAGCAGTTCTTC. Translation: CASRVEGLEQFF. This chain connects TRBV2 to TRBJ2-1; maybe TRBD2 (5 bases). This CDR3 is built from 12 residues. Trimming removed 6 bases from V and 9 bases from J, with 12 bases in between. Looked up from germline, CDR1 is SNHLY and CDR2 is FYNNEI. The variable domain in full, with the rest retrieved from reference TRBV2 and TRBJ2-1, is EPEVTQTPSHQVTQMGQEVILRCVPISNHLYFYWYRQILGQKVEFLVSFYNNEISEKSEIFDDQFSVERPDGSNFTLKIRSTKLEDSAMYFCASRVEGLEQFFGPGTRLTVL.

V gene TRBV5-1 combines with J gene TRBJ1-5, with 7 bases identical to TRBD1. V gave up 4 bases and J gave up 9 bases; unmatched junction bases: 13. The CDR3 is made up of 15 amino acids. The V gene's germline CDR1 is SGHRS and CDR2 YFSETQ. The CDR3 loop is CASSPTTGTSGPQHF. The CDR3 DNA follows: TGCGCCAGCAGCCCCACGACAGGGACCAGCGGGCCCCAGCATTTT.

This clonotype was detected only once. The chain joins TRBV9 to TRBJ2-3; 9 bases agree with TRBD2. This CDR3 has 17 amino acids. With V trimmed by 1 base and J by 2 bases, 8 bases remained unmatched. CDR1 SGDLS and CDR2 YYNGEE come from the germline V gene. This CDR3 reads CASSVLSLAGPTDTQYF. CDR3 DNA sequence: TGTGCCAGCAGCGTACTTAGTCTAGCGGGGCCCACAGATACGCAGTATTTT. The variable domain in full, with the rest retrieved from reference TRBV9 and TRBJ2-3, is DSGVTQTPKHLITATGQRVTLRCSPRSGDLSVYWYQQSLDQGLQFLIQYYNGEERAKGNILERFSAQQFPDLHSELNLSSLELGDSALYFCASSVLSLAGPTDTQYFGPGTRLTVL.

The table lists this clonotype with many counts. This CDR3 is CASRRGTGHDTQYF. The CDR3 bases are TGCGCCAGTCGGAGGGGGACAGGGCATGATACGCAGTATTTT. The rearrangement links TRBV10-2 to TRBJ2-3, with 9 bases fitting TRBD1. V trimming: 9 bases; J trimming: 6 bases; junction bases outside the gene matches: 10. This CDR3 is built from 14 residues. Germline loops: CDR1 WSHSY, CDR2 SAAADI.

The chain uses TRBV6-2 or TRBV6-3 and TRBJ1-5, with D perhaps matching TRBD1 (5 bases). The V end lost 0 bases, the J end lost 7 bases, and 16 bases lay between the germline ends. Germline V gives CDR1 MNHEY, CDR2 SVGEGT. The CDR3 covers 16 residues. Written as DNA, the CDR3 is TGTGCCAGCAGTTACTCTTCCAGGGCCCCCGGACAGCCCCAGCATTTT. Protein sequence: CASSYSSRAPGQPQHF.

This rearrangement joins TRBV28 to TRBJ1-2; 8 bases align to TRBD1. The CDR3 extends over 16 amino acids. J was trimmed by 4 bases and V by 6 bases; bases with no gene match: 13. From germline, CDR1 is MDHEN and CDR2 SYDVKM. CDR3 loop: CASSPMGTGTFYGYTF. The CDR3 nucleotides are TGTGCCAGCAGCCCCATGGGGACAGGAACCTTCTATGGCTACACCTTC.

This clonotype was counted between two and nine times. This chain joins TRBV4-2 and TRBJ2-6, with 13 bases matching TRBD2. CDR3 size: 17 residues. Germline V gives CDR1 LGHNA, CDR2 YNFKEQ. V was pared by 7 bases and J by 0 bases, with 3 bases of the junction left unmatched. CDR3 amino acids: CASTTSGGASGANVLTF. The CDR3 region has the DNA TGTGCCAGCACCACTAGCGGGGGGGCCTCTGGGGCCAACGTCCTGACTTTC.

This clonotype appeared many times. The J gene is TRBJ2-7, the V gene TRBV4-3; the D call may be TRBD1 or TRBD2 (5 bases each). Germline V gene sequence: CDR1 LGHNA, CDR2 YSLEER. Trimming took 4 bases from V and 2 from J, leaving 15 bases between them. The CDR3 has 15 residues. The CDR3 region is CASSRIRDPTYEQYF. The CDR3 bases are TGCGCCAGCAGCCGGATCCGGGACCCCACCTACGAGCAGTACTTC.

This clonotype occurred once. CDR3 in DNA: TGCAGTGCCACAGGGGCGGCAAACACTGAAGCTTTCTTT. Translated: CSATGAANTEAFF. This chain uses TRBV20-1 with TRBJ1-1; 7 nucleotides line up with TRBD1. The junction had 6 bases not matched to a gene; V was cut back by 6 bases and J by 2 bases. CDR3 length equals 13 residues. CDR1 and CDR2 from the germline V gene are DFQATT and SNEGSKA (reference sequence).